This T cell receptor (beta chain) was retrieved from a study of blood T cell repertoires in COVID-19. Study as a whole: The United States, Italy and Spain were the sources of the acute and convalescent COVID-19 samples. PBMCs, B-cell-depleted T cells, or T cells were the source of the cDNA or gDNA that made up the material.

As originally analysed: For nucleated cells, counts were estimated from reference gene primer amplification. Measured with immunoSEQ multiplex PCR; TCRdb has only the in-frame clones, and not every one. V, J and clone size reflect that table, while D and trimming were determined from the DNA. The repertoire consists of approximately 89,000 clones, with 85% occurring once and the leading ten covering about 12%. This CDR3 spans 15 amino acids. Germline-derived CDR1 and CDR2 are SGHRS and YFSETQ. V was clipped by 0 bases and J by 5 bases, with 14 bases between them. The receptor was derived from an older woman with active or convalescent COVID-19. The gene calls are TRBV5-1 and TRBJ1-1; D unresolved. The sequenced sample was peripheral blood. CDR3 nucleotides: TGCGCCAGCAGCTTGGTAGGAGGTTTGGGGACTGAAGCTTTCTTT. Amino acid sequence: CASSLVGGLGTEAFF.